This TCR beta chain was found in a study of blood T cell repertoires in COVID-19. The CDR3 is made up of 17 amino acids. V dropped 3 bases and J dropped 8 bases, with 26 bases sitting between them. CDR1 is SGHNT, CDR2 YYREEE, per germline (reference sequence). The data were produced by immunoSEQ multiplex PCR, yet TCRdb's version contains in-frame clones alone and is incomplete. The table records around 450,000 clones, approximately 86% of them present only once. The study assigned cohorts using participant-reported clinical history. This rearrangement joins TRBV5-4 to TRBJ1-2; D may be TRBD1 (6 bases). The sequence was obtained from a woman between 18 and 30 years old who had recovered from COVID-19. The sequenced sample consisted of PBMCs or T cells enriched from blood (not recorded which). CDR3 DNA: TGTGCCAGCAGCTCGCTGACCAACAGGGTCGCTAACGGAGGCTACACCTTC. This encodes CASSSLTNRVANGGYTF.